Listed here are 29 T cell receptor beta chains from one sample, sequenced in a study of cytomegalovirus exposure and HLA in healthy donors (dated 2017 in TCRdb). Preparation of the library involved the immunoSEQ multiplex PCR assay. For the multiplex PCR, a mixture combining 60 forward primers for TCR Vbeta segments and 13 reverse primers for TCR Jbeta segments was used. In TCRdb, the immuneACCESS table is reduced to in-frame sequences with V and J assigned. These tables do not hold every clone; where another copy was compared, an unresolved V gene accounts for under half, and the others remain unexplained. The sample records about 150,000 clones, around a tenth of which are singletons. The ten top clones hold less than 2% of the sample. Input material: PBMCs. The source of these receptors is a male donor in good health and CMV-seronegative.

The chain combines TRBV29-1 with TRBJ1-3; no definite D call. CDR1 is SQVTM and CDR2 is ANQGSEA in the germline V gene. The germline V and J ends were trimmed by 5 bases and 2 bases, with 4 bases remaining between them. This CDR3 region has 11 residues. CDR3 nucleotide sequence: TGCAGCGTTAGAGCTGGAAACACCATATATTTT. Translating it yields CSVRAGNTIYF.

The chain joins TRBV10-3 to TRBJ2-7; 11 nucleotides line up with TRBD1. CDR1 is ENHRY and CDR2 is SYGVKD in the germline V gene. J lost 6 bases, V lost 10 bases, and 11 bases had no gene match. The CDR3 consists of 14 residues. The CDR3 DNA is TGTGCCACTGAGAGGGGACAGGGGGTCAGCGAGCAGTACTTC. It specifies CATERGQGVSEQYF.

The chain uses TRBV11-2 and TRBJ1-5, with 11 bases lining up with TRBD1. The germline gives CDR1 SGHAT, CDR2 FQNNGV. J lost 5 bases, V lost 6 bases, and 3 bases had no gene match. This CDR3 is 14 amino acids long. The chain's CDR3 is CASSRTGGDQPQHF. The CDR3 coding sequence is TGTGCCAGCAGTCGGACAGGGGGCGATCAGCCCCAGCATTTT.

This clone has only a few counts. The rearrangement joins TRBV7-2 to TRBJ1-1; TRBD1 might be the D (6 bases). The CDR3 length is 13 residues. CDR1 is SGHTA, CDR2 FQGNSA, per germline. Trimming left V 5 bases short and J 1 base short, with 8 bases between. The CDR3 region is CASSADRNTEAFF. CDR3 nucleotides: TGTGCCAGCAGCGCGGACAGGAACACTGAAGCTTTCTTT.

The chain uses TRBV5-4 and TRBJ2-7; TRBD1 matches at 8 bases. This CDR3 is 16 amino acids long. Trimming took 5 bases from V and 3 from J; bases not matched to a gene: 13. CDR1 and CDR2 from the germline V gene are SGHNT and YYREEE (reference sequence). As DNA, the CDR3 is TGTGCCAGCAGTAAACAGCAGGGGGCCTTCTTCTACGAGCAGTACTTC. Its protein is CASSKQQGAFFYEQYF.

This clone was seen more than once but under ten times. The chain is built from TRBV9 and TRBJ2-1; TRBD2 aligns across 9 bases. The CDR3 extends over 16 amino acids. The V gene end was trimmed by 0 bases and the J gene end by 4 bases; junction bases not matched to a gene: 5. Looked up from germline, CDR1 is SGDLS and CDR2 is YYNGEE. The CDR3 sequence is CASSVVVAGAYNEQFF. The CDR3, as DNA: TGTGCCAGCAGCGTAGTCGTAGCGGGAGCTTACAATGAGCAGTTCTTC.

The V gene is TRBV27, the J gene TRBJ2-1; D gene ambiguous. Germline CDR1 reads MNHEY; CDR2 reads SMNVEV (reference sequence). The CDR3 is 13 amino acids. V was shortened by 1 base and J by 7 bases, with 8 bases between the two germline ends. In DNA form, the CDR3 reads TGTGCCAGCAGTTTATTGTCAGGTAATGAGCAGTTCTTC. Protein product: CASSLLSGNEQFF.

The V call is TRBV28, the J call TRBJ2-7; 8 bases are shared with TRBD2. Germline V gene data show CDR1 as MDHEN and CDR2 as SYDVKM. The CDR3 totals 18 residues. Trimming took 5 bases from V and 0 from J; bases not matched to a gene: 15. CDR3 bases: TGTGCCAGCAGTCTACAGGGCCCCTCGACTAGCGCCTCCTACGAGCAGTACTTC. It is translated as CASSLQGPSTSASYEQYF.

This clone was seen only a few times. The chain joins TRBV2 to TRBJ1-5, with no clear D. Trimming removed 6 bases at V and 6 bases at J, with 12 bases between. The CDR3 runs to 13 residues. The germline V gene encodes CDR1 SNHLY and CDR2 FYNNEI. CDR3 in DNA: TGTGCCAGCAGAAGTCAGTTGCTTCAGCCCCAGCATTTT. It translates to CASRSQLLQPQHF.

This clone turned up a few times. This chain joins TRBV10-2 and TRBJ2-3, with 8 bases aligning to TRBD2. Losses at the gene ends were 6 bases for V and 8 bases for J; bases not matched to a gene: 19. The CDR3 spans 17 residues. Germline V gene lookup returns CDR1 WSHSY and CDR2 SAAADI. The CDR3, as DNA: TGCGCCAGCAGCGAGGGTGGCGGGAGGCCCGGCGGGGGTACGCAGTATTTT. Residues: CASSEGGGRPGGGTQYF.

The J gene is TRBJ1-6, the V gene TRBV6-5; possible D gene TRBD1, 5 bases. The germline V and J ends were trimmed by 2 bases and 13 bases, with 18 bases remaining between them. In germline, CDR1 is MNHEY, CDR2 SVGAGI. There are 15 residues in the CDR3. CDR3: CASSYGGLGGEPLHF. The CDR3 DNA sequence: TGTGCCAGCAGTTACGGAGGGCTCGGAGGGGAGCCCCTCCACTTT.

V gene TRBV9 combines with J gene TRBJ2-2; D gene ambiguous. V gave up 3 bases and J gave up 6 bases, with 24 bases separating them. This CDR3 comprises 18 residues. Germline CDR1 reads SGDLS; CDR2 reads YYNGEE. In nucleotides, the CDR3 is TGTGCCAGCAGCGCCATGGTACACGGAGTCCCTCCCGCCGGGGAGCTGTTTTTT. This gives the protein CASSAMVHGVPPAGELFF.

This clone was counted only a few times. The chain employs TRBV28 and TRBJ2-3; TRBD1 might be the D (6 bases). Germline assignment: CDR1 MDHEN and CDR2 SYDVKM. V was pared by 4 bases and J by 9 bases, with 11 bases between. The CDR3 has 12 amino acids. In nucleotides, the CDR3 is TGTGCCAGCAGTTCAGGGGTTCGAACGCAGTATTTT. It specifies CASSSGVRTQYF.

A few counts support this clone. The V call is TRBV4-1, the J call TRBJ2-7; 10 bases agree with TRBD1. CDR3 length: 15 residues. Germline loops: CDR1 MGHRA, CDR2 YSYEKL. The J segment lost 2 bases and the V segment lost 3 bases, leaving 4 bases of the junction unmatched. CDR3 region: CASSQGQGLTYEQYF. The CDR3 nucleotides are TGCGCCAGCAGCCAGGGACAGGGGCTAACCTACGAGCAGTACTTC.

This clone was seen more than once but under ten times. The CDR3 bases are TGTGCCTGGATCGGAGCAGAACTAACTTATGGCTACACCTTC. Its protein product is CAWIGAELTYGYTF. This sequence joins TRBV30 and TRBJ1-2, with unresolved D. V was pared by 4 bases and J by 5 bases, with 17 bases between. The CDR3 is 14 amino acids. Germline V gene lookup returns CDR1 GTSNPN and CDR2 SVGIG (reference sequence). The variable domain in full, with the rest retrieved from reference TRBV30 and TRBJ1-2, is SQTIHQWPATLVQPVGSPLSLECTVEGTSNPNLYWYRQAAGRGLQLLFYSVGIGQISSEVPQNLSASRPQDRQFILSSKKLLLSDSGFYLCAWIGAELTYGYTFGSGTRLTVV.

The chain employs TRBV10-3 and TRBJ2-5; TRBD2 might be the D (5 bases). The CDR3 loop spans 14 amino acids. Germline V CDR1 and CDR2: ENHRY, SYGVKD. V dropped 6 bases and J dropped 3 bases, with 14 bases sitting between them. In nucleotides, the CDR3 is TGTGCCATCAGCTCTCCCGTGGGAGAAGAGACCCAGTACTTC. Its translation: CAISSPVGEETQYF.

This clone occurred a few times. The chain has TRBV4-3 and TRBJ2-6; maybe TRBD1 (6 bases). V was shortened by 0 bases and J by 3 bases, with 15 bases between the two germline ends. Germline V lookup: CDR1 LGHNA, CDR2 YSLEER. The CDR3 length is 18 residues. CDR3 sequence: CASSQEVWQGLGANVLTF. The CDR3 nucleotides read TGCGCCAGCAGCCAAGAAGTTTGGCAGGGGCTTGGGGCCAACGTCCTGACTTTC.

Details on this clone: At one end the junction does not follow the germline gene, possibly because of a read error. The chain recombines TRBV4-3 with TRBJ1-1, with TRBD1 as a possible D gene (5 bases). Germline CDR1 is LGHNA and CDR2 is YSLEER. The CDR3 has 14 amino acids. The DNA of the CDR3 is TGCGCCGGCAGCCAAGGCCAGGGTGCCACTGAAGCTTTCTTT. Protein: CAGSQGQGATEAFF.

The chain employs TRBV4-1 and TRBJ2-6; D is unclear. The CDR3 has 15 residues. V was trimmed by 1 base and J by 0 bases, leaving 4 bases between them. The germline V gene has CDR1 MGHRA and CDR2 YSYEKL. The chain's CDR3 is CASSQGGSGANVLTF. CDR3 bases: TGCGCCAGCAGCCAAGGAGGCTCTGGGGCCAACGTCCTGACTTTC.

With regard to this clone: One junction end does not reproduce the germline sequence, and a read error may be involved. V gene TRBV7-2 combines with J gene TRBJ1-3; D remains ambiguous. Germline V CDR1 and CDR2: SGHTA, FQGNSA. This CDR3 contains 14 residues. The CDR3 region is CASSFGSSGDTIYF. Written as DNA, the CDR3 is TGTGCCAGCAGCTTTGGAAGCTCTGGAGACACCATATATTTT.

The CDR3 sequence is CASSSDRSSYEQYF. CDR3 sequence (DNA): TGTGCCAGCTCATCGGACAGAAGCTCCTACGAGCAGTACTTC. The chain combines TRBV18 with TRBJ2-7, with a weak D call TRBD1 (6 bases). Trimming shortened V by 5 bases and J by 0 bases, and 11 bases separated the two germline ends. CDR1 KGHSH and CDR2 LQKENI come from the germline V gene. The CDR3 is made up of 14 amino acids.

This clone has more than one count but fewer than ten. The genes are TRBV4-1 and TRBJ1-5; 8 positions agree with TRBD1. This CDR3 spans 16 amino acids. Germline CDR1 MGHRA, CDR2 YSYEKL. J gave up 4 bases and V 5 bases, and 10 bases lay outside the gene matches. CDR3 DNA: TGCGCCAGCAGCGCAGGACAGGGCCCAATTAATCAGCCCCAGCATTTT. Its translation is CASSAGQGPINQPQHF.

V is TRBV13 and J is TRBJ2-7; TRBD2 matches 7 bases. V gave up 6 bases and J gave up 5 bases; unmatched junction bases: 7. CDR1 is PRHDT, CDR2 FYEKMQ, per germline (reference sequence). CDR3 size: 13 residues. DNA for the CDR3: TGTGCCAGCAGAGCGGGACCATACCACGAGCAGTACTTC. This codes for CASRAGPYHEQYF.

This clone has more than one count but fewer than ten. CDR3 sequence: CANPDRGCSEQYF. DNA of the CDR3: TGCGCCAACCCGGATAGGGGATGTAGCGAGCAGTACTTC. The chain uses TRBV5-1 and TRBJ2-7, with D tentatively TRBD1 (5 bases). The CDR3 contains 13 residues. Trimming cost V 9 bases and J 6 bases, with 19 bases left between them. Germline loops: CDR1 SGHRS, CDR2 YFSETQ.

The V gene is TRBV5-6, the J gene TRBJ1-1; D perhaps matches TRBD1 (6 bases). V lost 4 bases and J 0 bases, leaving 13 bases between the germline ends. The CDR3 is 15 residues long. Germline V lookup: CDR1 SGHDT, CDR2 YYEEEE. The CDR3 spells CASSISQGLNTEAFF. DNA of the CDR3: TGTGCCAGCAGCATATCGCAGGGGCTGAACACTGAAGCTTTCTTT.

The table lists this clone with a few counts. V usage is TRBV6-5 and J usage is TRBJ1-1; D is perhaps TRBD1 (6 bases). The V end lost 2 bases, the J end lost 4 bases, and 11 bases lay between the germline ends. CDR3 length: 14 amino acids. The germline gives CDR1 MNHEY, CDR2 SVGAGI. CDR3 bases: TGTGCCAGCAGTTACCGGGACAATCCCACTGAAGCTTTCTTT. Translated: CASSYRDNPTEAFF.

V and J are TRBV5-4 and TRBJ2-5; 7 nucleotides match TRBD2. Germline CDR1 reads SGHNT; CDR2 reads YYREEE (reference sequence). Losses at the gene ends were 2 bases for V and 2 bases for J; bases not matched to a gene: 9. The CDR3 covers 16 residues. The CDR3 nucleotides are TGTGCCAGCAGCTTCCCTGGTGTTAGCGGGCAAGAGACCCAGTACTTC. It is translated as CASSFPGVSGQETQYF. The complete variable domain, with remaining parts taken from reference TRBV5-4 and TRBJ2-5, reads ETGVTQSPTHLIKTRGQQVTLRCSSQSGHNTVSWYQQALGQGPQFIFQYYREEENGRGNFPPRFSGLQFPNYSSELNVNALELDDSALYLCASSFPGVSGQETQYFGPGTRLLVL.

This sequence joins TRBV4-2 and TRBJ2-7; D may be TRBD2 (6 bases). Trimming shortened V by 4 bases and J by 5 bases, and 18 bases separated the two germline ends. This CDR3 contains 15 residues. The germline V gene encodes CDR1 LGHNA and CDR2 YNFKEQ. CDR3 residues: CASSPNQGGSDEQYF. The CDR3 coding sequence is TGTGCCAGCAGCCCAAATCAGGGAGGAAGCGACGAGCAGTACTTC.

The rearrangement uses TRBV4-2 and TRBJ2-3; 8 bases match TRBD2. CDR3 length: 15 residues. Germline CDR1 reads LGHNA; CDR2 reads YNFKEQ. Trimming cost V 1 base and J 3 bases; bases outside gene matches: 3. The CDR3 coding sequence is TGTGCCAGCAGCCAAGGGGCGGGAGGAACAGATACGCAGTATTTT. It is translated as CASSQGAGGTDTQYF.